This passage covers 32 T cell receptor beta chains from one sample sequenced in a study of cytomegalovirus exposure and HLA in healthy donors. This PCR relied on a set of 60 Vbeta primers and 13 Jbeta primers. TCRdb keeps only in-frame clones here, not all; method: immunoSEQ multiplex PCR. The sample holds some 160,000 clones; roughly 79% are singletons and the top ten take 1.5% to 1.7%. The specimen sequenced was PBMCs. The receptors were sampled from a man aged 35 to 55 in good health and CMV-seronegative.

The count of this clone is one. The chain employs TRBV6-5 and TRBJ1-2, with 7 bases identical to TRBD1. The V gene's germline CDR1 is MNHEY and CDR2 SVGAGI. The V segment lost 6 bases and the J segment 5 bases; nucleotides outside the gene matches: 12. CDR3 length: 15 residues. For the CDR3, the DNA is TGTGCCAGCAGGATCGACAGGGTATTTGGTTATGGCTACACCTTC. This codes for CASRIDRVFGYGYTF.

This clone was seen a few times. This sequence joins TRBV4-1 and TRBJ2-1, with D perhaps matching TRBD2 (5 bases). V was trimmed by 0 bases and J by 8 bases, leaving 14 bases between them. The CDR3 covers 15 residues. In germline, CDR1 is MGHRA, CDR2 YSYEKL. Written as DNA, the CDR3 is TGCGCCAGCAGCCAAGATGGGCAGCCCGGGGATGAGCAGTTCTTC. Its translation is CASSQDGQPGDEQFF.

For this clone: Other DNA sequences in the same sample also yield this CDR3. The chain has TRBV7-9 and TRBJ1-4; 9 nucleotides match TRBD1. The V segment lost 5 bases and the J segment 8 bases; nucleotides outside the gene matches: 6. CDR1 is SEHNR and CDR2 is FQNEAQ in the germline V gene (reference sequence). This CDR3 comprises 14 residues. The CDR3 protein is CASSLRQGGEKLFF. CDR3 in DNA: TGTGCCAGCAGCCTGCGACAGGGGGGAGAAAAACTGTTTTTT.

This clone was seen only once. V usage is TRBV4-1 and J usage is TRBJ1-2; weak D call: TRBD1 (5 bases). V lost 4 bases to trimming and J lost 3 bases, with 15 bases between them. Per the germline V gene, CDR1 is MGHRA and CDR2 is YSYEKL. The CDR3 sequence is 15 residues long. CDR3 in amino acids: CASSPLNRPDYGYTF. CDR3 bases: TGCGCCAGCAGCCCCTTGAACAGGCCGGACTATGGCTACACCTTC.

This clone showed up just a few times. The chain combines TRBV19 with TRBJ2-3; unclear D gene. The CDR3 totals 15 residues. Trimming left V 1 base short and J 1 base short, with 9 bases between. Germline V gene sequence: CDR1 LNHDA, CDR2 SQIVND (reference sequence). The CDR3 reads CASSIGGYGTDTQYF. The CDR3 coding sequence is TGTGCCAGTAGTATAGGAGGATACGGCACAGATACGCAGTATTTT.

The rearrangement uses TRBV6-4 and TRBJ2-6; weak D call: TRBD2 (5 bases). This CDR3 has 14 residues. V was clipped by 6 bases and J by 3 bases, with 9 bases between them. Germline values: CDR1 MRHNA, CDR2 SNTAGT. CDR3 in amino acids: CASSARDGANVLTF. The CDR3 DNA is TGTGCCAGCAGCGCCCGGGATGGGGCCAACGTCCTGACTTTC.

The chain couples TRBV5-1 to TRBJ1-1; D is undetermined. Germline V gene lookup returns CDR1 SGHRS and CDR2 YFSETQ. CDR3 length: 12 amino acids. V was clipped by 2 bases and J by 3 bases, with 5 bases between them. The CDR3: CASSLSDTEAFF. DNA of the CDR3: TGCGCCAGCAGCTTATCAGACACTGAAGCTTTCTTT.

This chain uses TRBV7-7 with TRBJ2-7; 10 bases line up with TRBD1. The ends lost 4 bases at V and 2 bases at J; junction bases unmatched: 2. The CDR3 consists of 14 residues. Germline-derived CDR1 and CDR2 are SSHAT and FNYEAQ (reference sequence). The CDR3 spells CASSSGQGAYEQYF. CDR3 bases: TGTGCCAGCAGCTCCGGACAGGGGGCCTACGAGCAGTACTTC.

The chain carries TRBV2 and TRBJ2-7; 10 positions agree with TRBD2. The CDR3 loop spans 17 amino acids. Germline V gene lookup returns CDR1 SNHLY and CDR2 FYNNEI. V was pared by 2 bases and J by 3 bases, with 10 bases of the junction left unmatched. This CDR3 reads CASSEFSGLADNYEQYF. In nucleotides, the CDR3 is TGTGCCAGCAGTGAATTTTCCGGACTAGCGGATAACTACGAGCAGTACTTC.

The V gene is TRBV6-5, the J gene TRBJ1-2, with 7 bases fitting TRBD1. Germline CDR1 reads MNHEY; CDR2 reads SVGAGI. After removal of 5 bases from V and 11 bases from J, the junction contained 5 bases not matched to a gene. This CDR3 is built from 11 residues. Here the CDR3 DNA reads TGTGCCAGCAGTGAATACAGGGGTTACACCTTC. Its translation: CASSEYRGYTF.

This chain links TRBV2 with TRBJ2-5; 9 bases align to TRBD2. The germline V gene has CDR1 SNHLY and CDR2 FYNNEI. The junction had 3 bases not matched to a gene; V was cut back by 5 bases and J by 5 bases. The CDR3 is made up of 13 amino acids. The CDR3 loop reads CASSMGLAETQYF. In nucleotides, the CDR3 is TGTGCCAGCAGTATGGGACTAGCCGAGACCCAGTACTTC.

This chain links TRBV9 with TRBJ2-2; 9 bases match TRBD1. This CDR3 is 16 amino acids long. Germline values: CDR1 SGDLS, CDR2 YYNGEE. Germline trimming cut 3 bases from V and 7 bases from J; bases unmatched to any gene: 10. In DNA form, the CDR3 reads TGTGCCAGCAGCGCGCTACAGGGGGCGCTTGGCGGGGAGCTGTTTTTT. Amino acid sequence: CASSALQGALGGELFF.

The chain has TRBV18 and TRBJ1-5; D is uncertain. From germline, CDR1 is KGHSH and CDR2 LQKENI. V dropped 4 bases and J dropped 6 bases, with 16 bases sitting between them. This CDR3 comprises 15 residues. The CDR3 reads CASSQTEGSRQPQHF. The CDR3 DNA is TGTGCCAGCTCACAGACGGAGGGATCTCGTCAGCCCCAGCATTTT.

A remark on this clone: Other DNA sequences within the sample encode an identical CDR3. CDR3 amino acids: CASSDLAGDEQFF. The CDR3 DNA sequence: TGCGCCAGCAGTGACCTAGCGGGAGACGAGCAGTTCTTC. The chain couples TRBV10-2 to TRBJ2-1; 10 bases align to TRBD2. This CDR3 is 13 amino acids long. The trim removed 3 bases at V and 10 bases at J, leaving 3 bases unmatched. Germline V gene lookup returns CDR1 WSHSY and CDR2 SAAADI.

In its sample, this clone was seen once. CDR3 DNA sequence: TGTGCCTGGAGTCCCGGTAGCGGGCTCGGAGGGGATACGCAGTATTTT. It is translated as CAWSPGSGLGGDTQYF. V and J are TRBV30 and TRBJ2-3; 7 positions match TRBD2. The V gene end was trimmed by 2 bases and the J gene end by 6 bases; junction bases not matched to a gene: 14. Germline V gene lookup returns CDR1 GTSNPN and CDR2 SVGIG (reference sequence). This CDR3 contains 16 residues. Together with reference TRBV30 and TRBJ2-3, the CDR3 gives the full variable domain: SQTIHQWPATLVQPVGSPLSLECTVEGTSNPNLYWYRQAAGRGLQLLFYSVGIGQISSEVPQNLSASRPQDRQFILSSKKLLLSDSGFYLCAWSPGSGLGGDTQYFGPGTRLTVL.

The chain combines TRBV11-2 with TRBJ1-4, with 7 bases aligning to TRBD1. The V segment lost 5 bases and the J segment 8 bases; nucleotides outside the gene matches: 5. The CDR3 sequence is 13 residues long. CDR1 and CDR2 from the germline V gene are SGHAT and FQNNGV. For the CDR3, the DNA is TGTGCCAGCAGCCCCGGGACAGCCGAAAAACTGTTTTTT. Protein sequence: CASSPGTAEKLFF.

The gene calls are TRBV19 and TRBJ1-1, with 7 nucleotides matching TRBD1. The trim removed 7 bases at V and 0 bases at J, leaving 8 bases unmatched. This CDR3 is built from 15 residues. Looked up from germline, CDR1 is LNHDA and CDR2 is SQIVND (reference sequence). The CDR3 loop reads CASTADRFMNTEAFF. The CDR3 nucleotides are TGTGCCAGTACCGCGGACAGGTTCATGAACACTGAAGCTTTCTTT.

CDR3 nucleotides: TGCGCCAGCAGCCTCGACAGCCATCTCACAGATACGCAGTATTTT. Translation gives CASSLDSHLTDTQYF. The J gene is TRBJ2-3, the V gene TRBV5-1; TRBD1 is a possible D gene (5 bases). The V end lost 4 bases, the J end lost 2 bases, and 14 bases lay between the germline ends. Per germline, CDR1 SGHRS and CDR2 YFSETQ. The CDR3 consists of 15 residues. Drawing the rest from reference TRBV5-1 and TRBJ2-3, the complete variable domain is KAGVTQTPRYLIKTRGQQVTLSCSPISGHRSVSWYQQTPGQGLQFLFEYFSETQRNKGNFPGRFSGRQFSNSRSEMNVSTLELGDSALYLCASSLDSHLTDTQYFGPGTRLTVL.

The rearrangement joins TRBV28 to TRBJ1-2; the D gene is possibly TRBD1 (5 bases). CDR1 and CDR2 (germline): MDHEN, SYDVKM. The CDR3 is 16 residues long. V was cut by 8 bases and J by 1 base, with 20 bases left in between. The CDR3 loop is CASLETATPINYGYTF. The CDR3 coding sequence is TGTGCCAGCTTAGAGACAGCAACTCCTATTAACTATGGCTACACCTTC.

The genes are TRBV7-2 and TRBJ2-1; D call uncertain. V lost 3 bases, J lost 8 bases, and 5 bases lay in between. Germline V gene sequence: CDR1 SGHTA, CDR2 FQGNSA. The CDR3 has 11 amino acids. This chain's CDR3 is CASSLSDEQFF. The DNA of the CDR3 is TGTGCCAGCAGCTTGAGCGATGAGCAGTTCTTC.

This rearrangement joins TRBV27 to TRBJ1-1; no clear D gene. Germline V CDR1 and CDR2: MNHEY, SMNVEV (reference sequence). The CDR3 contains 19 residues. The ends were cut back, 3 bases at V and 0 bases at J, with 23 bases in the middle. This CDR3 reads CASSFSSGERSLLNTEAFF. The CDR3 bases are TGTGCCAGCAGTTTTTCTTCCGGAGAGCGTAGCCTCCTGAACACTGAAGCTTTCTTT.

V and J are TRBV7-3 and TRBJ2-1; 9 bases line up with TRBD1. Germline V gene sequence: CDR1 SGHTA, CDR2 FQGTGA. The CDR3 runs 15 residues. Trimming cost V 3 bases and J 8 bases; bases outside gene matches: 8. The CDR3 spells CASSFAGTGSDEQFF. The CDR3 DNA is TGTGCCAGCAGCTTCGCCGGGACAGGGAGCGATGAGCAGTTCTTC.

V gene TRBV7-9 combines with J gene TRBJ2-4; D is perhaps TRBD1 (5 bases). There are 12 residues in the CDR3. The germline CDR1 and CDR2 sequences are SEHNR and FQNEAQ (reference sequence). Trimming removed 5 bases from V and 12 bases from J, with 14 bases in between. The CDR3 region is CASSPRLDSQYF. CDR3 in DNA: TGTGCCAGCAGCCCACGGCTCGACAGTCAGTACTTC.

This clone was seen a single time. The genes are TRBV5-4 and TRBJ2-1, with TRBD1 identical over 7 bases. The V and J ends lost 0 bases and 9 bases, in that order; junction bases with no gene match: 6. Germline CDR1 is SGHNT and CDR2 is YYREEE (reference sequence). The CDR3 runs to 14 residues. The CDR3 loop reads CASSLGQGWGEQFF. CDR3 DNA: TGTGCCAGCAGCTTGGGACAGGGTTGGGGTGAGCAGTTCTTC.

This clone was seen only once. CDR3 DNA sequence: TGTGCCAGCAGTACAGGGGGGAGCAAAAACATTCAGTACTTC. This encodes CASSTGGSKNIQYF. V usage is TRBV28 and J usage is TRBJ2-4; 8 bases map to TRBD1. This CDR3 region has 14 residues. V lost 5 bases, J lost 3 bases, and 3 bases stayed unmatched. Germline-derived CDR1 and CDR2 are MDHEN and SYDVKM.

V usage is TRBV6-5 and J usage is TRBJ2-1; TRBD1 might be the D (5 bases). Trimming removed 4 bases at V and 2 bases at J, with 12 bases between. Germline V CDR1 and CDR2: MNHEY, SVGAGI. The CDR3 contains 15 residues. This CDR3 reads CASSWGARTYNEQFF. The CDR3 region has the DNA TGTGCCAGCAGTTGGGGCGCCAGAACCTACAATGAGCAGTTCTTC.

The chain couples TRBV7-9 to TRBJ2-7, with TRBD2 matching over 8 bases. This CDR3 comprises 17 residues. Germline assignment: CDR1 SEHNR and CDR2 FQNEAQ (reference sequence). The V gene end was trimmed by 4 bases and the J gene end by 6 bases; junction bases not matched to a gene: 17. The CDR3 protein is CASSSTPRLAGFGEQYV. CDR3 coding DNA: TGTGCCAGCAGCTCCACCCCCCGGCTAGCGGGTTTTGGCGAGCAGTACGTC.

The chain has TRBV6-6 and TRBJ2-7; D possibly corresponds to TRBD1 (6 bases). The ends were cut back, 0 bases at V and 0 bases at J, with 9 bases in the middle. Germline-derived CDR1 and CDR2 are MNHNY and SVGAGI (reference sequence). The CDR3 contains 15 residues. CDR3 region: CASSYSGQSSYEQYV. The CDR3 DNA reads TGTGCCAGCAGTTACTCTGGACAGAGCTCCTACGAGCAGTACGTC.

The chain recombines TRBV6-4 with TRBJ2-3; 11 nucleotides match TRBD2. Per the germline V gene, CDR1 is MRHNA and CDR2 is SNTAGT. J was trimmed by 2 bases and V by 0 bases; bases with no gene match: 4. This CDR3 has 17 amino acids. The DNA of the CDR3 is TGTGCCAGCAGTGACTCCGATAGCGGGAGGGCCACAGATACGCAGTATTTT. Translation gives CASSDSDSGRATDTQYF.

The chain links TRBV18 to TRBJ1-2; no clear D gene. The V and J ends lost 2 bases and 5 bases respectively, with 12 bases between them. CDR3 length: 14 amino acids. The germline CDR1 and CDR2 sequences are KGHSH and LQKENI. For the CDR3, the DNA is TGTGCCAGCTCACCAGAGGAGGGCCGGTATGGCTACACCTTC. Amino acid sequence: CASSPEEGRYGYTF.

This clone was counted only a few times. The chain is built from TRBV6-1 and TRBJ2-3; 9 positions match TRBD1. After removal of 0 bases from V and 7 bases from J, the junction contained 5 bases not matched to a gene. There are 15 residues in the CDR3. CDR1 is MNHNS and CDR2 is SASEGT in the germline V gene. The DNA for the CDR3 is TGTGCCAGCAGTGAAGCGGGACAGGGAGTCTATACGCAGTATTTT. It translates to CASSEAGQGVYTQYF.

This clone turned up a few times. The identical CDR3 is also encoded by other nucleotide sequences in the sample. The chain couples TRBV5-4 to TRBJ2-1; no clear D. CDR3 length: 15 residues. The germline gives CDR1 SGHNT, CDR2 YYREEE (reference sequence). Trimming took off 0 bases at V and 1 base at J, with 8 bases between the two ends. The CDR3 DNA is TGTGCCAGCAGCTTGGCGCGGAGTTCCTACAATGAGCAGTTCTTC. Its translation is CASSLARSSYNEQFF.